Described below is a single T cell receptor (beta chain) sequence and its context. The antigen remains undetermined. Other DNA sequences within the sample encode an identical CDR3. These data are taken from a study of beta chain features in type 1 diabetes. Whole-study context: All samples yielded some 100,000,000 examined sorted cells.

As every portion of the isolated RNA was reverse transcribed, the sequencing read expressed TCRB transcripts. Libraries were prepared by immunoSEQ multiplex PCR; TCRdb keeps only in-frame clonotypes and omits some of them. The sample yields about 640,000 clones, under 15% seen once. Overall study findings and caveats: Within each of all four CD4+ subsets, Type 1 diabetes patients had TCRB CDR3s that were moderately but significantly shorter.

The CDR3 is made up of 15 amino acids. Per the germline V gene, CDR1 is MNHEY and CDR2 is SVGAGI. The junction had 3 bases not matched to a gene; V was cut back by 0 bases and J by 4 bases. The material sequenced was naive CD4+ T cells from blood. This chain joins TRBV6-5 and TRBJ2-7, with 10 bases matching TRBD1. This clonotype originated in a man aged 25-45 years with type 1 diabetes. The CDR3 is CASSYSRQGAYEQYF. The CDR3 region has the DNA TGTGCCAGCAGTTACTCGAGACAGGGGGCTTACGAGCAGTACTTC.